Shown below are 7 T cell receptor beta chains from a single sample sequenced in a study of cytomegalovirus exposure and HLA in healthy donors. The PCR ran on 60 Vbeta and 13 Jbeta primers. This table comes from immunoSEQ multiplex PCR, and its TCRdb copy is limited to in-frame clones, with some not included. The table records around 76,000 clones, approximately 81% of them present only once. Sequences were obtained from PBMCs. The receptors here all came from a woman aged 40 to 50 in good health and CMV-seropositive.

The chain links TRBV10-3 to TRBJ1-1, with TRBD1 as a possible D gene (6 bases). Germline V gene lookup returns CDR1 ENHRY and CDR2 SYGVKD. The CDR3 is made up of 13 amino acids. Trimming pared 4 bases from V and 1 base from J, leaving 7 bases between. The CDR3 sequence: CAISGTENTEAFF. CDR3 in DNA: TGTGCCATCAGTGGGACAGAGAACACTGAAGCTTTCTTT.

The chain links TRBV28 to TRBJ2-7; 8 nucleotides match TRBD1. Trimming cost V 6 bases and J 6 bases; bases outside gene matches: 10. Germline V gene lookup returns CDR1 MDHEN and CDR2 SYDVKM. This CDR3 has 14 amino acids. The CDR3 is CASRNPGGGFEQYF. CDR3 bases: TGTGCCAGCAGAAACCCAGGGGGCGGGTTCGAGCAGTACTTC.

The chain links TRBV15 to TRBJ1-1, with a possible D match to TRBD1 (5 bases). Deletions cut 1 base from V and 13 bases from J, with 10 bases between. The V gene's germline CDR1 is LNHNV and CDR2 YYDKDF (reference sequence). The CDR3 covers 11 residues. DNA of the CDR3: TGTGCCACCAGCAGAGGGCAGGGCGATTTCTTT. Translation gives CATSRGQGDFF.

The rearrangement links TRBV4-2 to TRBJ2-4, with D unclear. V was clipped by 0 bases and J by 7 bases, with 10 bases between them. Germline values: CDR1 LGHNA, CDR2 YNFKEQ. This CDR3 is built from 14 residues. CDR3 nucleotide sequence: TGTGCCAGCAGCCAAGAAGCCGACGGGAACATTCAGTACTTC. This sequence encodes CASSQEADGNIQYF.

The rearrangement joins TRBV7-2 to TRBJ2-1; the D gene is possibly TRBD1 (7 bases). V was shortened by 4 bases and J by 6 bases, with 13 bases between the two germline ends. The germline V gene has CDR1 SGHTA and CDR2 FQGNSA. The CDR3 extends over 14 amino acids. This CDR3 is CASSSRQGGNEQFF. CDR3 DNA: TGTGCCAGCAGCTCCAGACAGGGAGGCAATGAGCAGTTCTTC.

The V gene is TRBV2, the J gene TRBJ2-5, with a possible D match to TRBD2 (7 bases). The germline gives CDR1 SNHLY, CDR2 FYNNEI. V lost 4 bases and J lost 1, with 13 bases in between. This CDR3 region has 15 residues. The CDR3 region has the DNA TGTGCCAGCAGTGTAGGGGGGGACTCCCAAGAGACCCAGTACTTC. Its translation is CASSVGGDSQETQYF.

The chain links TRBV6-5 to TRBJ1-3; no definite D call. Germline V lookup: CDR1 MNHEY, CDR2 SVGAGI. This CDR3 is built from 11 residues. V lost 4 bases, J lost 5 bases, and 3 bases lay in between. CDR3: CASSFRNTIYF. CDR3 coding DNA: TGTGCCAGCAGTTTTAGAAACACCATATATTTT.